This T cell receptor beta chain came from a study of blood T cell repertoires in COVID-19. The germline CDR1 and CDR2 sequences are SGHTA and FQGNSA. There are 15 residues in the CDR3. V was shortened by 1 base and J by 5 bases, with 12 bases between the two germline ends. Per the authors' pipeline: Counts of nucleated cells, estimated from reference gene primer amplification, were obtained. Profiled with immunoSEQ multiplex PCR; TCRdb holds only in-frame clones, not every one. V and J calls and clone size are given by that table; D and trimming were obtained from the DNA. This table holds roughly 110,000 clones, 80% found once.

The sequence derives from an older man with acute or convalescent COVID-19. Sequencing was carried out using peripheral blood. The chain recombines TRBV7-2 with TRBJ1-5; possible D gene TRBD1, 6 bases. The CDR3 coding sequence is TGTGCCAGCAGCTTAGGGGGGCGCGACGATCAGCCCCAGCATTTT. The encoded protein is CASSLGGRDDQPQHF.